The 18 T cell receptor beta chains below all came from one sample that was sequenced in a study of CD8 T cells in Susac syndrome. Reverse transcription of roughly 0.45 to 1 ug RNA was carried out with random hexamers. Using its own MiXCR run on the immunoSEQ multiplex PCR reads, TCRdb lists one record per CDR3 protein. Altogether about 430,000 distinct CDR3 sequences are present, roughly 85% being singletons, with the ten largest covering approximately 0.12%. The sequenced sample consisted of CD8+ T cells from PBMCs. The origin of the receptors is a human donor with multiple sclerosis.

This rearrangement joins TRBV9 to TRBJ2-1, with D maybe TRBD2 (6 bases). Per the germline V gene, CDR1 is SGDLS and CDR2 is YYNGEE. The CDR3 totals 14 residues. Trimming removed 4 bases from V and 6 bases from J, with 14 bases in between. CDR3: CASSSGGVGNEQFF. The CDR3 nucleotides are TGTGCCAGCAGCTCCGGAGGGGTAGGCAATGAGCAGTTCTTC.

The gene calls are TRBV28 and TRBJ2-7, with 10 bases fitting TRBD2. The V gene's germline CDR1 is MDHEN and CDR2 SYDVKM. This CDR3 has 14 residues. V dropped 3 bases and J dropped 7; count of bases not matched to a gene: 6. The CDR3 nucleotides read TGTGCCAGCAGTTTCCCTAGCGGGAGTGAAGAGCAGTACTTC. It yields the protein CASSFPSGSEEQYF.

The chain uses TRBV5-1 and TRBJ2-2; the match to TRBD2 covers 10 bases. This CDR3 has 20 residues. V gave up 0 bases and J gave up 5 bases; unmatched junction bases: 16. CDR1 and CDR2 (germline): SGHRS, YFSETQ. CDR3 bases: TGCGCCAGCAGCTTGGATTGGGCTAGCGGGAGTTCTTTGCGGACCGGGGAGCTGTTTTTT. This encodes CASSLDWASGSSLRTGELFF.

This chain uses TRBV12-3 or TRBV12-4 with TRBJ2-7; possible D gene TRBD1, 6 bases. V lost 1 base to trimming and J lost 5 bases, with 9 bases between them. The CDR3 spans 13 residues. The CDR3 DNA sequence: TGTGCCAGCAGTTTAGGGACAGTCAACGAGCAGTACTTC. Translating it yields CASSLGTVNEQYF.

The chain has TRBV12-3 or TRBV12-4 and TRBJ1-2, with D uncertain. Trimming took 3 bases from V and 12 from J, leaving 14 bases between them. The CDR3 totals 12 residues. CDR3 region: CASSLADRTHTF. The CDR3 nucleotides read TGTGCCAGCAGTTTGGCGGACCGGACGCACACCTTC.

V and J are TRBV6-1 and TRBJ2-5, with D perhaps matching TRBD1 or TRBD2 (6 bases each). Germline V gene sequence: CDR1 MNHNS, CDR2 SASEGT. Trimming stripped 4 bases from V and 2 bases from J, with 14 bases between. The CDR3 extends over 15 amino acids. CDR3 sequence: CASSGTGGPQETQYF. The DNA for the CDR3 is TGTGCCAGCAGTGGGACCGGGGGCCCTCAAGAGACCCAGTACTTC.

The rearrangement uses TRBV6-4 and TRBJ2-3; D gene unclear. This CDR3 has 14 residues. The V gene lost 3 bases and the J gene lost 4 bases, with 11 bases spanning the gap. Germline V gene data show CDR1 as MRHNA and CDR2 as SNTAGT. The CDR3 DNA sequence: TGTGCCAGCAGTGAGGCAGTAGAATCAGATACGCAGTATTTT. Translating it yields CASSEAVESDTQYF.

The rearrangement uses TRBV6-5 and TRBJ2-7, with D hard to call. This CDR3 has 12 amino acids. V lost 6 bases, J lost 3 bases, and 9 bases lay in between. The germline V gene encodes CDR1 MNHEY and CDR2 SVGAGI. The CDR3 loop is CASRDEYYEQYF. Written as DNA, the CDR3 is TGTGCCAGCAGGGACGAGTACTACGAGCAGTACTTC.

The chain carries TRBV4-1 and TRBJ2-7; the D gene is possibly TRBD2 (5 bases). The V gene lost 4 bases and the J gene lost 4 bases, with 14 bases spanning the gap. Germline V gene lookup returns CDR1 MGHRA and CDR2 YSYEKL. The length of the CDR3 is 14 residues. The CDR3 is CASSPLSEGYEQYF. DNA of the CDR3: TGCGCCAGCAGCCCCCTTAGCGAAGGTTACGAGCAGTACTTC.

The chain recombines TRBV4-1 with TRBJ1-1; unclear D gene. This CDR3 spans 16 amino acids. The V gene's germline CDR1 is MGHRA and CDR2 YSYEKL. The ends were cut back, 0 bases at V and 11 bases at J, with 22 bases in the middle. CDR3 amino acids: CASSQDEAERYTAAFF. CDR3 nucleotides: TGCGCCAGCAGCCAAGATGAGGCGGAGCGCTATACTGCGGCTTTCTTT.

V is TRBV18 and J is TRBJ2-7; D may be TRBD2 (6 bases). This CDR3 is 17 amino acids long. V lost 2 bases and J 0 bases, leaving 17 bases between the germline ends. Germline V gene sequence: CDR1 KGHSH, CDR2 LQKENI. The CDR3 bases are TGTGCCAGCTCACCATCCCAAGGCGGGGTCAGCTCCTACGAGCAGTACTTC. Its protein is CASSPSQGGVSSYEQYF.

V and J are TRBV27 and TRBJ1-2, with a weak D call TRBD1 (5 bases). Trimming removed 3 bases from V and 2 bases from J, with 10 bases in between. The CDR3 has 14 residues. Per germline, CDR1 MNHEY and CDR2 SMNVEV (reference sequence). In DNA, the CDR3 is TGTGCCAGCAGTTTCTTGGGGCAGAACTATGGCTACACCTTC. The encoded protein is CASSFLGQNYGYTF.

The V and J genes are TRBV19 and TRBJ2-5; D unresolved. Trimming cost V 3 bases and J 4 bases, with 9 bases left between them. CDR3 length equals 13 residues. Germline CDR1 and CDR2: LNHDA and SQIVND (reference sequence). The CDR3 DNA follows: TGTGCCAGTAGTATCCCAATGGGAGAGACCCAGTACTTC. It translates to CASSIPMGETQYF.

The chain is built from TRBV28 and TRBJ2-1; no clear D. The CDR3 extends over 14 amino acids. V was clipped by 3 bases and J by 5 bases, with 11 bases between them. CDR1 and CDR2 (germline): MDHEN, SYDVKM. CDR3 sequence: CASSLPSLHNEQFF. The CDR3 bases are TGTGCCAGCAGTTTGCCCAGTCTCCACAATGAGCAGTTCTTC.

The J gene is TRBJ2-7, the V gene TRBV4-1; tentative D call: TRBD1 (6 bases). Germline V gives CDR1 MGHRA, CDR2 YSYEKL. The CDR3 consists of 14 residues. Trimming left V 4 bases short and J 3 bases short, with 13 bases between. In nucleotides, the CDR3 is TGCGCCAGCAGCCTTTTCGGGACACTCTACGAGCAGTACTTC. As protein: CASSLFGTLYEQYF.

This CDR3 is CASSQQGNYGYTF. CDR3 DNA: TGTGCCAGCAGTCAACAGGGTAACTATGGCTACACCTTC. The chain carries TRBV5-6 and TRBJ1-2; possibly TRBD1 for D (6 bases). From germline, CDR1 is SGHDT and CDR2 YYEEEE. The CDR3 is 13 amino acids. The V gene lost 5 bases and the J gene lost 1 base, with 9 bases spanning the gap.

In nucleotides, the CDR3 is TGTGCCAGCAGTTACCAAGATAACACTGAAGCTTTCTTT. This sequence encodes CASSYQDNTEAFF. The gene calls are TRBV6-6 and TRBJ1-1; no clear D gene. Trimming left V 2 bases short and J 2 bases short, with 6 bases between. In germline, CDR1 is MNHNY, CDR2 SVGAGI (reference sequence). CDR3 length equals 13 residues.

This clonotype has a single count. The genes are TRBV5-6 and TRBJ2-5; tentative D call: TRBD1 (6 bases). The CDR3 sequence is 16 residues long. Germline V gives CDR1 SGHDT, CDR2 YYEEEE. V was clipped by 0 bases and J by 1 base, with 13 bases between them. CDR3 region: CASSLEAGDAQETQYF. The CDR3 nucleotides are TGTGCCAGCAGCTTGGAGGCAGGGGATGCCCAAGAGACCCAGTACTTC.